The clone carrying this TCR beta chain appeared many times. As for the cDNA, it was generated by 5'RACE with 10-nucleotide random UMIs. TCRdb recomputed calls from the 5' RACE reads with MiXCR, one row per CDR3 protein. Here the sample spans about 80,000 distinct CDR3 sequences, 4.5% to 7.5% being singletons. The CDR3 is made up of 13 amino acids. Between the trimmed V and J ends, which lost 7 bases and 3 bases, there was a span of 12 bases. The data originate from a study of neurological immune-mediated disorders. Time point denoted: longitudinal time-point 2. The sequence was obtained from a woman in her fifties or sixties with multiple sclerosis. The sample comprised PBMCs. The V and J genes are TRBV12-3 or TRBV12-4 and TRBJ1-1; the D is unclear. The CDR3 sequence: CASNSAGYTEAFF. The CDR3 DNA sequence: TGTGCCAGCAACTCCGCCGGGTACACTGAAGCTTTCTTT.